The T cell receptor (beta chain) under discussion was sequenced for a study of T cells in Graves' hyperthyroidism and ophthalmopathy. As for the study in general: Prior to any treatment, at the point of initial diagnosis, peripheral blood was collected. General observations from the study: In blood, most of the thyroid clonotypes expanded above 0.001 were also present.

Using around 10 ml of fresh peripheral blood, PBMCs were prepared. In germline, CDR1 is SGHVS, CDR2 FQNEAQ. The CDR3 is 16 amino acids. The V and J ends lost 5 bases and 2 bases, in that order; junction bases with no gene match: 6. RNA transcripts served as the template for amplifying TCR beta CDR3 regions. Primed by the HTBI set, a first-round RT-PCR was run on the TCR CDR3. Via MiXCR, TCRdb re-called the multiplex PCR reads, giving one row per CDR3 protein. The table lists 600,000 or so distinct CDR3 sequences, under 20% of them singletons. This clonotype was counted ten times or more. Its antigen is undetermined.

The sequencing sample was made of blood. This sequence originates from a woman between 25 and 40 years old with Graves' hyperthyroidism. The chain joins TRBV7-8 to TRBJ1-5; 10 bases fit TRBD1. The CDR3, as DNA: TGTGCCAGCAGCCGAGGGACAGGGGCGGGCAATCAGCCCCAGCATTTT. Translated, it gives CASSRGTGAGNQPQHF.